The next 5 T cell receptor beta chains were all read from a single sample in a study of T cells expressing NK-cell markers. Following a re-call of the 5' RACE reads, TCRdb has one entry per CDR3 protein and lacks DNA. This sample's clone table lists about 380,000 distinct CDR3 sequences. The sample taken for sequencing was blood T cells: a sorted CD56 or NKG2C T cell subset, CD4+ or CD8+ T cells, or bulk PBMC T cells (not recorded which). The source is a man aged 18-69 years in good health.

The chain is built from TRBV12-3 or TRBV12-4 and TRBJ2-1; TCRdb proposes TRBD1, but this gene call is untestable without DNA. CDR3 size: 15 residues. The CDR3 loop reads CASSLMDRDYNEQFF.

CDR3 amino acids: CASSPSSTPTERQYF. The V call is TRBV18, the J call TRBJ2-3. Germline loops: CDR1 KGHSH, CDR2 LQKENI. The CDR3 consists of 15 residues.

The V gene is TRBV6-5, the J gene TRBJ2-7; TCRdb selects TRBD1, and the lack of DNA leaves this call unchecked. Looked up from germline, CDR1 is MNHEY and CDR2 is SVGAGI. The CDR3 has 17 residues. The CDR3: CASSTGTGGRGSYEQYF.

J is TRBJ1-2 and V is TRBV5-1; TCRdb's D call, TRBD1, is unchecked because there is no DNA. Germline CDR1 is SGHRS and CDR2 is YFSETQ. The CDR3 is made up of 16 amino acids. This CDR3 is CASSFSGKGLEYGYTF.

The CDR3 loop is CASSQPTGAYAKLFF. The chain uses TRBV14 and TRBJ1-4; TCRdb outputs TRBD1, but without DNA this stays unchecked. This CDR3 region has 15 residues. From germline, CDR1 is SGHDN and CDR2 FVKESK.